Listed below are T cell receptor beta chains from one sample, sequenced in a study of beta chain features in type 1 diabetes. Some clones are missing from TCRdb's copy, which holds only in-frame ones; the method was immunoSEQ multiplex PCR. The data contain about 44,000 clones, roughly half of them singletons. The sequencing sample was made of Tregs from blood. The receptor source for this set is a woman aged 18-30 years in good health. CDR3s include the opening cysteine and the closing phenylalanine or tryptophan. Each record gives: D gene, J gene, V gene, clone size, CDR3 protein, CDR3 DNA. The D gene is left open where the match is weak. Size values are once, few and many counts, or a class for expanded clones, and some rows have none.

- TRBJ1-1 TRBV30 - CAWKRVNTEAFF TGTGCCTGGAAGAGGGTGAACACTGAAGCTTTCTTT
- TRBJ1-2 TRBV28 - CASSWQGISIYGYTF TGTGCCAGCAGTTGGCAGGGGATCTCTATCTATGGCTACACCTTC
- TRBJ2-3 TRBV28 few CASSSLRRATDTQYF TGTGCCAGCAGTTCCCTCCGGAGGGCCACAGATACGCAGTATTTT
- TRBJ1-2 TRBV7-9 - CASSLDGPDGYTF TGTGCCAGCAGCTTAGACGGTCCGGATGGCTACACCTTC
TRBD1 TRBJ2-1 TRBV7-9 - CARASTGLDEQFF TGTGCCAGAGCGTCGACAGGGCTGGATGAGCAGTTCTTC
TRBD2 TRBJ2-2 TRBV7-9 medium-sized CASSSTSITGELFF TGTGCCAGCAGCTCGACTAGCATCACCGGGGAGCTGTTTTTT
TRBD1 TRBJ1-5 TRBV19 few CASSPGQRQPQHF TGTGCCAGTAGCCCGGGACAGAGGCAGCCCCAGCATTTT
TRBD1 TRBJ1-1 TRBV15 - CATSRRTGGNTEAFF TGTGCCACCAGCAGGAGGACAGGGGGGAACACTGAAGCTTTCTTT
TRBD2 TRBJ2-1 TRBV18 - CASSPQGLAGESYNEQFF TGTGCCAGCTCACCTCAGGGACTAGCGGGAGAATCCTACAATGAGCAGTTCTTC
- TRBJ1-6 TRBV30 - CAWSSGQEYSPLHF TGTGCCTGGAGTTCGGGACAAGAATATTCACCCCTCCACTTT
TRBD2 TRBJ2-1 TRBV6-6 few CASRASGRGAPSEQFF TGTGCCAGCAGGGCTAGCGGGAGAGGGGCTCCGAGTGAGCAGTTCTTC
TRBD1 TRBJ1-4 TRBV30 few CATARGTGSSATNEKLFF TGTGCCACGGCGAGAGGGACAGGGTCGAGTGCAACTAATGAAAAACTGTTTTTT
TRBD2 TRBJ2-2 TRBV30 medium-sized CAWSVSSGNTGELFF TGTGCCTGGAGTGTATCTAGCGGAAACACCGGGGAGCTGTTTTTT
TRBD2 TRBJ2-1 TRBV28 medium-sized CAAGGGAYNEQFF TGTGCCGCGGGGGGAGGGGCGTACAATGAGCAGTTCTTC
- TRBJ2-2 TRBV7-2 few CASSGKAVNTGELFF TGTGCCAGCAGCGGGAAAGCGGTAAACACCGGGGAGCTGTTTTTT
- TRBJ2-1 TRBV9 few CASSPNSVEQFF TGTGCCAGCAGCCCTAACTCGGTTGAGCAGTTCTTC
- TRBJ1-5 TRBV14 - CASSQDRAQPQHF TGTGCCAGCAGCCAAGACAGGGCGCAGCCCCAGCATTTT
- TRBJ2-1 TRBV27 few CASRKTGQLNLYNEQFF TGTGCCAGCAGGAAAACCGGACAGTTAAACCTCTACAATGAGCAGTTCTTC
- TRBJ2-7 TRBV6-1 - CASSDTYEQYF TGTGCCAGCAGTGACACCTACGAGCAGTACTTC
TRBD2 TRBJ2-1 TRBV6-4 few CASRGLAGEQFF TGTGCCAGCAGGGGACTAGCCGGTGAGCAGTTCTTC
- TRBJ2-7 TRBV5-1 - CASSFRRIRLVIYEQYF TGCGCCAGCAGCTTCAGAAGAATAAGACTAGTGATTTACGAGCAGTACTTC
TRBD2 TRBJ2-2 TRBV7-7 once CASSGLAGGRTGELFF TGTGCCAGCAGCGGACTAGCGGGAGGGAGGACCGGGGAGCTGTTTTTT
TRBD2 TRBJ2-7 TRBV2 - CASTRTSAYYEQYF TGTGCCAGCACTAGAACTAGCGCCTACTACGAGCAGTACTTC
TRBD1 TRBJ1-5 TRBV7-8 few CASSFRQGVLSNQPQHF TGTGCCAGCAGCTTTCGTCAGGGGGTCCTTAGCAATCAGCCCCAGCATTTT
- TRBJ1-4 TRBV18 - CASSPQGSGEKLFF TGTGCCAGCTCACCCCAAGGGAGTGGTGAAAAACTGTTTTTT
- TRBJ1-5 TRBV5-8 - CASSLGRRVGNQPQHF TGTGCCAGCAGCTTGGGCAGGAGGGTTGGCAATCAGCCCCAGCATTTT
TRBD1 TRBJ2-6 TRBV5-6 - CASSFRGQSGANVLTF TGTGCCAGCAGCTTCAGGGGGCAGTCTGGGGCCAACGTCCTGACTTTC
- TRBJ1-1 TRBV6-6 - CASSYSRGQNTEAFF TGTGCCAGCAGTTACTCGAGGGGACAGAACACTGAAGCTTTCTTT
- TRBJ2-7 TRBV30 - CAWSEQGLYEQYF TGTGCCTGGAGTGAACAGGGTCTTTACGAGCAGTACTTC
TRBD1 TRBJ1-1 TRBV6-5 - CASSFAGTGVEAFF TGTGCCAGCAGTTTCGCCGGGACAGGGGTTGAAGCTTTCTTT
- TRBJ1-4 TRBV2 - CASSENRGTNEKLFF TGTGCCAGCAGTGAAAACCGGGGAACTAATGAAAAACTGTTTTTT
- TRBJ2-2 TRBV5-1 - CASSWPLDRNTGELFF TGCGCCAGCAGCTGGCCCTTGGACAGGAACACCGGGGAGCTGTTTTTT
- TRBJ1-4 TRBV6-1 - CASSSGRRPNEKLFF TGTGCCAGCAGTTCCGGACGGAGGCCTAATGAAAAACTGTTTTTT
TRBD2 TRBJ2-2 TRBV6-6 few CASSFSGRGTGELFF TGTGCCAGCAGTTTTAGCGGGAGGGGAACCGGGGAGCTGTTTTTT
- TRBJ1-3 TRBV21-1 few CASSRSTGGTGNTIYF TGTGCCAGCAGCAGATCGACAGGGGGTACTGGAAACACCATATATTTT
TRBD1 TRBJ1-2 TRBV18 few CASSPQTGHNGYTF TGTGCCAGCTCACCACAGACAGGGCACAATGGCTACACCTTC
TRBD1 TRBJ2-1 TRBV7-9 - CASSLAGQGSNEQFF TGTGCCAGCAGCTTAGCGGGACAGGGGAGCAATGAGCAGTTCTTC
TRBD2 TRBJ2-3 TRBV7-3 few CASSQGLAGVADTQYF TGTGCCAGCAGCCAAGGACTAGCGGGAGTGGCAGATACGCAGTATTTT
TRBD1 TRBJ2-5 TRBV6-5 - CASSSTWTGKETQYF TGTGCCAGCAGTAGTACTTGGACAGGAAAAGAGACCCAGTACTTC
- TRBJ1-1 TRBV28 - CASSFGGFNTEAFF TGTGCCAGCAGTTTCGGAGGATTTAACACTGAAGCTTTCTTT
- TRBJ2-7 TRBV6-1 few CASSSYRTAQYEQYF TGTGCCAGCAGTTCATACAGGACAGCCCAGTACGAGCAGTACTTC
- TRBJ2-3 TRBV28 few CASSLAGKPTDTQYF TGTGCCAGCAGTTTAGCAGGGAAACCCACAGATACGCAGTATTTT
TRBD2 TRBJ2-5 TRBV6-1 few CASSGLGLAGAVGQYF TGTGCCAGCAGTGGCCTTGGGCTAGCGGGCGCCGTCGGGCAGTACTTC
TRBD2 TRBJ2-7 TRBV13 few CASSPGLALSYEQYF TGTGCCAGCAGCCCCGGACTAGCGCTCTCCTACGAGCAGTACTTC
- TRBJ2-3 TRBV7-3 once CASSLTSSSFTDTQYF TGTGCCAGCAGCTTAACAAGCTCTTCATTCACAGATACGCAGTATTTT
TRBD1 TRBJ2-7 TRBV29-1 few CSVEESRGSYEQYF TGCAGCGTTGAAGAGAGCAGGGGGTCCTACGAGCAGTACTTC
TRBD1 TRBJ2-7 TRBV2 - CASREQDRAVYEQYF TGTGCCAGCAGAGAACAGGACAGGGCGGTCTACGAGCAGTACTTC
- TRBJ2-2 TRBV4-1 - CASSQEIRLRTGELFF TGCGCCAGCAGCCAAGAAATCCGGCTGAGGACCGGGGAGCTGTTTTTT